This record concerns one TCR beta chain sequence. No antigen is known for it. Treg sorting used a CD4+CD25+CD127-/low gate. Germline assignment: CDR1 MGHRA and CDR2 YSYEKL. The CDR3 runs 17 residues. Trimming took 1 base from V and 4 from J; bases not matched to a gene: 6. Points from the study as a whole: Greatest tumor Treg TCR overlap was with tumor naive CD4+ cells. Larger-cohort validation covered only one TCR beta V-J rearrangement. In terms of TCR gene usage, tumor memory CD4+ T cells clustered together with blood and lymph node memory CD4+ cells, as well as with lymph node naive CD4+ cells.

Full-length variable regions came from constant-region reverse primers plus semi-nested Nested Universal Primer A PCR. From the 5' RACE reads, TCRdb called clonotypes with MiXCR, one entry per CDR3 protein. Found here are roughly 58,000 distinct CDR3 sequences, under 25% of them singletons; the top ten hold 2.5% to 4%. The rearrangement uses TRBV4-1 and TRBJ2-1; 11 nucleotides match TRBD2. The sample comprised tumor-infiltrating Tregs sorted from the breast tumor. The TCR sequence derives from a female donor with breast cancer. In nucleotides, the CDR3 is TGCGCCAGCAGCCAAGCCACCGGGACTAGCGGATACAATGAGCAGTTCTTC. Translation: CASSQATGTSGYNEQFF.